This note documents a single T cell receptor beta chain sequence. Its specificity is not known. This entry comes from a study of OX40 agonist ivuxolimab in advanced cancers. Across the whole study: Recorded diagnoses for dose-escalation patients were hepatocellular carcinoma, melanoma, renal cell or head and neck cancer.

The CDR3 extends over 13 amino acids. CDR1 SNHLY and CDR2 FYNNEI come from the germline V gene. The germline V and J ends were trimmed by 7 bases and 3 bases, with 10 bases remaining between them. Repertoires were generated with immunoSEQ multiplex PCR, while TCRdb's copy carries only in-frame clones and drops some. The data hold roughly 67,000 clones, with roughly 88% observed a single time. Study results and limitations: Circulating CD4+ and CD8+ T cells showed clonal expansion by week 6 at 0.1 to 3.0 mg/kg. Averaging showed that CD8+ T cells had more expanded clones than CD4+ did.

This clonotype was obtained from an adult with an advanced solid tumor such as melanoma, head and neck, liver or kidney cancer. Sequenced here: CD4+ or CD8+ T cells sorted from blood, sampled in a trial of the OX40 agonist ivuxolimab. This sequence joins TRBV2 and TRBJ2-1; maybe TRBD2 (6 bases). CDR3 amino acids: CASKTEGYNEQFF. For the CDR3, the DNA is TGTGCCAGCAAGACGGAGGGCTACAATGAGCAGTTCTTC. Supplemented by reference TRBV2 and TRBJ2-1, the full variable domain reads EPEVTQTPSHQVTQMGQEVILRCVPISNHLYFYWYRQILGQKVEFLVSFYNNEISEKSEIFDDQFSVERPDGSNFTLKIRSTKLEDSAMYFCASKTEGYNEQFFGPGTRLTVL.